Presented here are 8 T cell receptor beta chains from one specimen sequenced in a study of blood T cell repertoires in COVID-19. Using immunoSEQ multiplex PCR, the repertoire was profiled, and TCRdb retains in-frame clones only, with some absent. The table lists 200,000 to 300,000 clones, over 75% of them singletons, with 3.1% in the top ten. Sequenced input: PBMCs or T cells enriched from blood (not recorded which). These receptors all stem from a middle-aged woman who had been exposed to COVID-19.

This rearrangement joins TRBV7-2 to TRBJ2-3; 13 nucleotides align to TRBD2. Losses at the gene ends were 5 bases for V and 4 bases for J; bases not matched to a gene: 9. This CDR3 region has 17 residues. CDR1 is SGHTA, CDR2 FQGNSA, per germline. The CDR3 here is CASSRRTSGSTPDTQYF. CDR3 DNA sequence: TGTGCCAGCAGCAGAAGGACTAGCGGGAGTACGCCAGATACGCAGTATTTT.

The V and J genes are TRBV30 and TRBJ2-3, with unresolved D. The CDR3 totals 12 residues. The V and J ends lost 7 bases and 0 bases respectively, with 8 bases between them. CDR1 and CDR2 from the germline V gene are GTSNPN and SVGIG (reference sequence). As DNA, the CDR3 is TGTGCCTCCGTCCCTAGCACAGATACGCAGTATTTT. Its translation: CASVPSTDTQYF.

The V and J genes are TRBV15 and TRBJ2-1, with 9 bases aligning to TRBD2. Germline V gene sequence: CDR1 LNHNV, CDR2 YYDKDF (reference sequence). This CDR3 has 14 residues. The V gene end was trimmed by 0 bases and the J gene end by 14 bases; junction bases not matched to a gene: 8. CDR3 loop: CATSRDRSAGGKFF. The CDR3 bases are TGTGCCACCAGCAGAGATCGATCAGCGGGAGGAAAGTTCTTC.

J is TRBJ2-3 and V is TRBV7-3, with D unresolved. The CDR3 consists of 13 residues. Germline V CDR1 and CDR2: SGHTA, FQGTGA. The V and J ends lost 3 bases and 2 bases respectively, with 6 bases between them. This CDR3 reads CASSFSSTDTQYF. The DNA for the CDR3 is TGTGCCAGCAGCTTTTCATCCACAGATACGCAGTATTTT.

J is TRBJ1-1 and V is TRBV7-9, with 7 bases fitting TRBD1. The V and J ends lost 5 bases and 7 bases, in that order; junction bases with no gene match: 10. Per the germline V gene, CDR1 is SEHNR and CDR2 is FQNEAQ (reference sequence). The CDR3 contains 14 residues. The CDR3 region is CASSDTGTDNEAFF. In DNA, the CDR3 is TGTGCCAGCAGCGACACCGGGACAGACAATGAAGCTTTCTTT. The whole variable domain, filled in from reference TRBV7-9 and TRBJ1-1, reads DTGVSQNPRHKITKRGQNVTFRCDPISEHNRLYWYRQTLGQGPEFLTYFQNEAQLEKSRLLSDRFSAERPKGSFSTLEIQRTEQGDSAMYLCASSDTGTDNEAFFGQGTRLTVV.

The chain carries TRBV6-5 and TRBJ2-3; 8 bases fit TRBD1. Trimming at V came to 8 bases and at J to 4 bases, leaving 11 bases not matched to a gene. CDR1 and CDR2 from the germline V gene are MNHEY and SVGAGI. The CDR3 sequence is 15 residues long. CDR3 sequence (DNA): TGTGCCAGCGGGATAAGGCAACAGGGGGCAGATACGCAGTATTTT. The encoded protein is CASGIRQQGADTQYF.

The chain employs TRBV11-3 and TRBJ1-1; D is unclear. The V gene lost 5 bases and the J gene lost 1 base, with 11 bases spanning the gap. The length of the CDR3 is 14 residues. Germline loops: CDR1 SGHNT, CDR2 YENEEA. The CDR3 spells CASSTRSQNTEAFF. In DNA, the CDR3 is TGTGCCAGCAGCACTCGGAGCCAGAACACTGAAGCTTTCTTT. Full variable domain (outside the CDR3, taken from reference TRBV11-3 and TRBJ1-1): EAGVVQSPRYKIIEKKQPVAFWCNPISGHNTLYWYLQNLGQGPELLIRYENEEAVDDSQLPKDRFSAERLKGVDSTLKIQPAELGDSAVYLCASSTRSQNTEAFFGQGTRLTVV.

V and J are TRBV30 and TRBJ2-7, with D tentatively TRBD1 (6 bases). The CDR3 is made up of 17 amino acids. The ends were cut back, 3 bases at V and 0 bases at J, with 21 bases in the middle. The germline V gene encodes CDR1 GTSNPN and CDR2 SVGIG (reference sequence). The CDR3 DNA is TGTGCCTGGAGCGACAAACAGGGCCAGGTACCCTCCTACGAGCAGTACTTC. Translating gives CAWSDKQGQVPSYEQYF.